Listed below are T cell receptor beta chains from one sample, sequenced in a study of blood T cell repertoires in COVID-19. Clones were read by immunoSEQ multiplex PCR, and TCRdb kept only the in-frame ones, dropping some. The sample holds 200,000 to 250,000 clones, roughly 86% seen once. The sample comprised peripheral blood. The receptor source for this set is a man in his sixties with acute or convalescent COVID-19. Each CDR3 is given with its conserved first and last residue. D genes are given only for firm matches. Clone size is not always given. Where it is, it says once, few, many or a class for expanded clones.

v_call: TRBV28; j_call: TRBJ1-2; cdr3_length: 13; d_call: -; clone_size: -; cdr3_nt: TGTGCCAGCAGGGCAGGATTTAACTATGGCTACACCTTC; cdr3_aa: CASRAGFNYGYTF
v_call: TRBV12-3/TRBV12-4; j_call: TRBJ1-6; cdr3_length: 13; d_call: -; clone_size: -; cdr3_nt: TGTGCCAGCAGGGCTACAGGGAATTCACCCCTCCACTTT; cdr3_aa: CASRATGNSPLHF
v_call: TRBV5-1; j_call: TRBJ2-1; cdr3_length: 15; d_call: -; clone_size: -; cdr3_nt: TGCGCCAGCAGCCGGCGGCAGGGGGGTGGGAATGAGCAGTTCTTC; cdr3_aa: CASSRRQGGGNEQFF
v_call: TRBV6-1; j_call: TRBJ1-5; cdr3_length: 17; d_call: TRBD1; clone_size: -; cdr3_nt: TGTGCCAGCAGTGAAGTATCAGGCGGACAGGGACCGATAGCCCAGCATTTT; cdr3_aa: CASSEVSGGQGPIAQHF
v_call: TRBV7-8; j_call: TRBJ2-3; cdr3_length: 17; d_call: -; clone_size: -; cdr3_nt: TGTGCCAGCAGCTCACACAGGGAGCTTTCACTCACAGATACGCAGTATTTT; cdr3_aa: CASSSHRELSLTDTQYF
v_call: TRBV7-2; j_call: TRBJ1-4; cdr3_length: 15; d_call: -; clone_size: -; cdr3_nt: TGTGCCAGCAGCGGAGGGGCTGCAACTAATGAAAAACTGTTTTTT; cdr3_aa: CASSGGAATNEKLFF
v_call: TRBV7-2; j_call: TRBJ2-5; cdr3_length: 15; d_call: -; clone_size: -; cdr3_nt: TGTGCCAGCAGCCCTGGAGGAGGGGCGGGAGAGACCCAGTACTTC; cdr3_aa: CASSPGGGAGETQYF
v_call: TRBV9; j_call: TRBJ1-3; cdr3_length: 14; d_call: TRBD1; clone_size: few; cdr3_nt: TGTGCCAGCAGCGCAGGGACAGGGAGGAACACCATATATTTT; cdr3_aa: CASSAGTGRNTIYF
v_call: TRBV28; j_call: TRBJ2-7; cdr3_length: 15; d_call: TRBD2; clone_size: -; cdr3_nt: TGTGCCAGCAGTTTCGGAGGTACTAGCGGGGCAGGGCAGTACTTC; cdr3_aa: CASSFGGTSGAGQYF
v_call: TRBV2; j_call: TRBJ1-3; cdr3_length: 17; d_call: -; clone_size: -; cdr3_nt: TGTGCCAGCAGGGGCCTTCGAGGGAGGCACGATGGAAACACCATATATTTT; cdr3_aa: CASRGLRGRHDGNTIYF
v_call: TRBV7-2; j_call: TRBJ2-3; cdr3_length: 19; d_call: TRBD2; clone_size: -; cdr3_nt: TGTGCCAGCAGCGTAGGAGGACTAGCGGGGGGAGTGAGGACAGATACGCAGTATTTT; cdr3_aa: CASSVGGLAGGVRTDTQYF
v_call: TRBV7-3; j_call: TRBJ1-5; cdr3_length: 15; d_call: -; clone_size: -; cdr3_nt: TGTGCCAGCAGCTTATCCCGGGTGGACAATCAGCCCCAGCATTTT; cdr3_aa: CASSLSRVDNQPQHF
v_call: TRBV6-5; j_call: TRBJ2-1; cdr3_length: 12; d_call: -; clone_size: -; cdr3_nt: TGTGCCAGCAGCTCCGTAGGGGATGAGCAGTTCTTC; cdr3_aa: CASSSVGDEQFF
v_call: TRBV29-1; j_call: TRBJ1-1; cdr3_length: 15; d_call: TRBD1; clone_size: -; cdr3_nt: TGCAGCGTACAATACAGGGGATTGGAGAGCACTGAAGCTTTCTTT; cdr3_aa: CSVQYRGLESTEAFF
v_call: TRBV20-1; j_call: TRBJ2-7; cdr3_length: 15; d_call: -; clone_size: -; cdr3_nt: TGCAGTGCTAGTCCTCGGACACGATTTACCTACGAGCAGTACTTC; cdr3_aa: CSASPRTRFTYEQYF
v_call: TRBV20-1; j_call: TRBJ2-5; cdr3_length: 11; d_call: -; clone_size: -; cdr3_nt: TGCAGTGCTCTAGCTTTAGAGACCCAGTACTTC; cdr3_aa: CSALALETQYF
v_call: TRBV7-3; j_call: TRBJ2-5; cdr3_length: 16; d_call: TRBD2; clone_size: -; cdr3_nt: TGTGCCAGCAGCTTACTCCCCGGCGGGGGTTTGGAGACCCAGTACTTC; cdr3_aa: CASSLLPGGGLETQYF
v_call: TRBV9; j_call: TRBJ2-1; cdr3_length: 14; d_call: TRBD2; clone_size: -; cdr3_nt: TGTGCCAGCAGCGTAGTGACTAGCGGGGGAGAGCAGTTCTTC; cdr3_aa: CASSVVTSGGEQFF
v_call: TRBV7-3; j_call: TRBJ2-1; cdr3_length: 17; d_call: TRBD1; clone_size: -; cdr3_nt: TGTGCCAGCAGCTTAGGGACAGGGCCGAGCTCCTACAATGAGCAGTTCTTC; cdr3_aa: CASSLGTGPSSYNEQFF
v_call: TRBV2; j_call: TRBJ2-2; cdr3_length: 15; d_call: -; clone_size: -; cdr3_nt: TGTGCCAGCCAAGAAGGGGACACGAACACCGGGGAGCTGTTTTTT; cdr3_aa: CASQEGDTNTGELFF
v_call: TRBV6-2/TRBV6-3; j_call: TRBJ2-7; cdr3_length: 17; d_call: TRBD1; clone_size: -; cdr3_nt: TGTGCCAGCAGTTACTGGACAGACAGGGGCGAATCCTACGAGCAGTACTTC; cdr3_aa: CASSYWTDRGESYEQYF